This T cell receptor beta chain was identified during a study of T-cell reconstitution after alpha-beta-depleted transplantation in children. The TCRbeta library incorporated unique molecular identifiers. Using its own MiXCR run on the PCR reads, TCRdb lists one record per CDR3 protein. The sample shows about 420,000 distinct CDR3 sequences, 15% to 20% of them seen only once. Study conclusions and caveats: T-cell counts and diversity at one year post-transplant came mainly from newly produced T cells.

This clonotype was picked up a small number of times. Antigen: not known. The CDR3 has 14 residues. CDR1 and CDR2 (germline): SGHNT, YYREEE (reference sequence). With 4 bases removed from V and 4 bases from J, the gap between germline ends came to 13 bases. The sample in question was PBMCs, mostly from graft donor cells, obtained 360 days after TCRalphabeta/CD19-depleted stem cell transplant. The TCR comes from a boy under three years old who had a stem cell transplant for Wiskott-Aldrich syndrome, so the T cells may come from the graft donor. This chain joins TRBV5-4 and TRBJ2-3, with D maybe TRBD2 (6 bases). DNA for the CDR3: TGTGCCAGCAGCCCACCGGGACTGGCAGATACGCAGTATTTT. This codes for CASSPPGLADTQYF.